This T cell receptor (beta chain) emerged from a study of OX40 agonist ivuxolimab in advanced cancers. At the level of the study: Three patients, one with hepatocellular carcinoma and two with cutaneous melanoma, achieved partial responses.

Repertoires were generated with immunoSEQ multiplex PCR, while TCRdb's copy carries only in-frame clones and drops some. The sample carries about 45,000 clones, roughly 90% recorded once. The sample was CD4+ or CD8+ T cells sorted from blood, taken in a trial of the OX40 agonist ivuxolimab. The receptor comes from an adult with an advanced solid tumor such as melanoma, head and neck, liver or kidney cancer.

The CDR3 DNA sequence: TGTGCCAGCAGCTTACCCGCAGAGTCCTATGGCTACACCTTC. Translation: CASSLPAESYGYTF. The chain recombines TRBV13 with TRBJ1-2; D not certain. The CDR3 runs 14 residues. Per the germline V gene, CDR1 is PRHDT and CDR2 is FYEKMQ (reference sequence). Trimming removed 2 bases at V and 4 bases at J, with 11 bases between.